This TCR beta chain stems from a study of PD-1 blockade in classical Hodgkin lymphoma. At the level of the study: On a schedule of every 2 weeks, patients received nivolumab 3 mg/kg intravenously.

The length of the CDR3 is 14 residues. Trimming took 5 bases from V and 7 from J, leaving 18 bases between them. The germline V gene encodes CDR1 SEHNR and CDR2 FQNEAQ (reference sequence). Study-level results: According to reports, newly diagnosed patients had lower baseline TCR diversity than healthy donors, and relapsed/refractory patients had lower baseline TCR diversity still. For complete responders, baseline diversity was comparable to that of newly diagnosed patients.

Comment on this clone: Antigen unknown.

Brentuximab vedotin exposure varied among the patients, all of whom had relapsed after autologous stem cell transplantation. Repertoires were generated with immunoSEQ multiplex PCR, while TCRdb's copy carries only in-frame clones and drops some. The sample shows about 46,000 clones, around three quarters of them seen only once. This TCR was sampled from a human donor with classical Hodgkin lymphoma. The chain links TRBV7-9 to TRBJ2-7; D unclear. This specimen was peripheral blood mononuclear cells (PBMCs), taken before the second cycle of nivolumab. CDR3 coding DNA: TGTGCCAGCAGCCTACCTACTTTGGCCTGGGAGCAGTACTTC. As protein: CASSLPTLAWEQYF. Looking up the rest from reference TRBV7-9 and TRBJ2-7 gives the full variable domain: DTGVSQNPRHKITKRGQNVTFRCDPISEHNRLYWYRQTLGQGPEFLTYFQNEAQLEKSRLLSDRFSAERPKGSFSTLEIQRTEQGDSAMYLCASSLPTLAWEQYFGPGTRLTVT.